This is a list of T cell receptor beta chains from one sample in a study of identical twins. TCRdb processed the 5' RACE reads anew with MiXCR; each CDR3 protein has one entry. The sample shows around 220,000 distinct CDR3 sequences, around 15% of them seen only once. Sequences were obtained from memory (CD45RO+) T cells sorted from blood. Every receptor here comes from a woman between 18 and 29 years old in good health. CDR3s include the opening cysteine and the closing phenylalanine or tryptophan. The D gene is left open where the match is weak. Where a row states a size, it is once, few, many or the class of an expanded clone; other rows omit it.

J gene: TRBJ2-7; V gene: TRBV9; clone size: .; D gene: .; CDR3 DNA: TGTGCCAGCAGCGTAGGGGTAGTAGCCGGCTACGAGCAGTACTTC; CDR3 protein: CASSVGVVAGYEQYF
J gene: TRBJ2-5; V gene: TRBV5-1; clone size: .; D gene: TRBD2; CDR3 DNA: TGCGCCAGCAGCCTGCAGACTAGCGGGGGCCAAGAGACCCAGTACTTC; CDR3 protein: CASSLQTSGGQETQYF
J gene: TRBJ2-5; V gene: TRBV12-3/TRBV12-4; clone size: .; D gene: TRBD1; CDR3 DNA: TGTGCCAGCAGTTTTAGGACAGGGGGCGCGGCGGTGGAGACCCAGTACTTC; CDR3 protein: CASSFRTGGAAVETQYF
J gene: TRBJ1-2; V gene: TRBV20-1; clone size: once; D gene: .; CDR3 DNA: TGCAGTGCTAGGAGGGACGGAGGCTATGGCTACACCTTC; CDR3 protein: CSARRDGGYGYTF
J gene: TRBJ2-7; V gene: TRBV27; clone size: .; D gene: .; CDR3 DNA: TGTGCCAGCAGTCAGCCCCTTAGGGAGCGCGTCATCTACGAGCAGTACTTC; CDR3 protein: CASSQPLRERVIYEQYF
J gene: TRBJ1-5; V gene: TRBV14; clone size: .; D gene: TRBD1; CDR3 DNA: TGTGCCAGCAGCCCCCAGGGGGCTGGACAGCCCCAGCATTTT; CDR3 protein: CASSPQGAGQPQHF
J gene: TRBJ2-1; V gene: TRBV20-1; clone size: few; D gene: TRBD2; CDR3 DNA: TGCAGTGCTAGGGCTCCGAGGACTAGCAATGAGCAGTTCTTC; CDR3 protein: CSARAPRTSNEQFF
J gene: TRBJ1-1; V gene: TRBV20-1; clone size: few; D gene: .; CDR3 DNA: TGCAGTGCTGGTCGGCTTAGGGGTAACACTGAAGCTTTCTTT; CDR3 protein: CSAGRLRGNTEAFF
J gene: TRBJ2-1; V gene: TRBV7-9; clone size: many; D gene: .; CDR3 DNA: TGTGCCAGCGCCCTGGCGGGGAGTTACAATGAGCAGTTCTTC; CDR3 protein: CASALAGSYNEQFF
J gene: TRBJ2-5; V gene: TRBV7-2; clone size: many; D gene: .; CDR3 DNA: TGTGCCAGCAGTAAACTAGACAGGTTCCAAGAGACCCAGTACTTC; CDR3 protein: CASSKLDRFQETQYF
J gene: TRBJ1-2; V gene: TRBV10-2; clone size: .; D gene: TRBD1; CDR3 DNA: TGCGCCAGCGGGACAGTAAACTATGGCTACACCTTC; CDR3 protein: CASGTVNYGYTF
J gene: TRBJ2-3; V gene: TRBV20-1; clone size: few; D gene: .; CDR3 DNA: TGCAGTCCAGGGGAACGAACAGATACGCAGTATTTT; CDR3 protein: CSPGERTDTQYF
J gene: TRBJ2-7; V gene: TRBV3-1; clone size: .; D gene: .; CDR3 DNA: TGTGCCAGCAGCGACCGAGGGAGACGTACCTACGAGCAGTACTTC; CDR3 protein: CASSDRGRRTYEQYF
J gene: TRBJ2-7; V gene: TRBV3-1; clone size: few; D gene: TRBD2; CDR3 DNA: TGTGCCAGCAGCCAGGGAGGGAACTACGAGCAGTACTTC; CDR3 protein: CASSQGGNYEQYF
J gene: TRBJ2-4; V gene: TRBV19; clone size: .; D gene: TRBD1; CDR3 DNA: TGTGCCAGTAGTGTGTCGGGACAGCTAAACATTCAGTACTTC; CDR3 protein: CASSVSGQLNIQYF
J gene: TRBJ1-1; V gene: TRBV27; clone size: few; D gene: TRBD1; CDR3 DNA: TGTGCCAGCAGTTTACAGGGGGTCGGGACTGAAGCTTTCTTT; CDR3 protein: CASSLQGVGTEAFF
J gene: TRBJ2-1; V gene: TRBV29-1; clone size: .; D gene: TRBD2; CDR3 DNA: TGCAGCGTCGTCCCGACTAGCGGGGGTGAGCAGTTCTTC; CDR3 protein: CSVVPTSGGEQFF
J gene: TRBJ2-3; V gene: TRBV3-1; clone size: few; D gene: .; CDR3 DNA: TGTGCCAGCAGCAACGGGGGCGCTGATACGCAGTATTTT; CDR3 protein: CASSNGGADTQYF
J gene: TRBJ2-5; V gene: TRBV10-3; clone size: .; D gene: .; CDR3 DNA: TGTGCCACCCAGGGGGGTGAAGAGACCCAGTACTTC; CDR3 protein: CATQGGEETQYF
J gene: TRBJ2-1; V gene: TRBV6-5; clone size: few; D gene: .; CDR3 DNA: TGTGCCAGCAGTTACTCGGCAGCTGGGGGTGAGCAGTTCTTC; CDR3 protein: CASSYSAAGGEQFF